Listed below are T cell receptor beta chains from one sample, sequenced in a study of T cell changes during pregnancy in multiple sclerosis. Measured with immunoSEQ multiplex PCR; TCRdb has only the in-frame clones, and not every one. The table includes some 90,000 clones, 90% to 95% detected once. This specimen was peripheral blood, taken after pregnancy. The receptors were sampled from a female donor in good health, enrolled as a control in a pregnancy study. Each CDR3 is given without its conserved first and last residue.

V gene,J gene,CDR3 protein
TRBV7-9,TRBJ1-4,ASSSLQGATNEKLF
TRBV7-2,TRBJ1-2,ASSFGGFNYGYT
TRBV9,TRBJ1-1,ASSPRTLNTEAF
TRBV7-9,TRBJ2-3,ASSWGQGMDTQY
TRBV7-2,TRBJ2-5,ASSLGTSGGRGETQY
TRBV27,TRBJ2-3,ASSHDREVDTQY
TRBV2,TRBJ2-7,ASSECLAGGCEQY
TRBV2,TRBJ1-1,ASSGFTEAF
TRBV7-3,TRBJ2-1,ASSSQGPAPFNEQF
TRBV7-9,TRBJ1-5,ASSFGQGHQPQH
TRBV18,TRBJ1-4,ASSRDSRGELF
TRBV11-1,TRBJ2-3,ASSPTRGDTQY
TRBV5-1,TRBJ2-3,ASSFLAGVPGDTQY
TRBV7-2,TRBJ2-1,ASSSSGGAYDEQF
TRBV11-3,TRBJ2-7,ASSLDPTGLYEQY
TRBV6-1,TRBJ1-1,ASSEDLLNTEAF
TRBV19,TRBJ1-1,ASSIVRTNTEAF
TRBV19,TRBJ2-3,ASSKQGGSDTQY
TRBV11-2,TRBJ1-1,ASRPGISITEAF
TRBV2,TRBJ2-5,ASSESRSSSETQY
TRBV19,TRBJ1-5,ASSIYPGSGSNQPQH
TRBV5-6,TRBJ2-7,ASTRFLQGADYEQY
TRBV5-3,TRBJ2-1,ARSLGRIEQF
TRBV4-3,TRBJ1-1,ASSQDRTGGSTEAF
TRBV25-1,TRBJ2-7,ASSGTGSEQY
TRBV11-2,TRBJ2-7,ASSFSGGPQGQY
TRBV18,TRBJ2-1,ASSPSGGAVNEQF
TRBV6-1,TRBJ2-7,ASREDRTPYEQY
TRBV27,TRBJ2-7,ASRTRQSYEQY
TRBV6-4,TRBJ2-5,ASSESTSGKETQY
TRBV19,TRBJ1-6,ASTPKLGRHSPLH
TRBV6-5,TRBJ2-7,ASSYGLRDYEQY
TRBV5-1,TRBJ2-7,ASSSPGTGGRQY
TRBV4-1,TRBJ1-6,ASSYPVGPINSPLH
TRBV7-9,TRBJ2-5,ASSLTSGRETQY
TRBV9,TRBJ1-2,ASSPGQGNYGYT
TRBV30,TRBJ1-2,AWSQGANYGYT
TRBV30,TRBJ1-4,AWSVLKGRGKLF
TRBV30,TRBJ1-2,AWSMGRDTNYGYT
TRBV10-3,TRBJ2-1,AIGRGTDYNEQF
TRBV9,TRBJ1-3,ASSLQGGSSGNTIY
TRBV11-2,TRBJ1-6,ASSGGFSSYNSPLH
TRBV25-1,TRBJ1-6,ARSPTFPENSPLH
TRBV27,TRBJ2-4,ASSPGSGQGPKNIQY
TRBV5-4,TRBJ2-7,ASSWGDSFYEQY
TRBV4-2,TRBJ2-1,ASSQAGGSYNEQF
TRBV6-5,TRBJ2-7,ASSGIGTGGYEQY
TRBV4-3,TRBJ2-3,ASSQDGGADTQY
TRBV7-3,TRBJ2-6,ASTRGVGANVLT
TRBV7-3,TRBJ2-1,ASSTETTNEQF
TRBV6-5,TRBJ1-2,ASRSSGYGYT
TRBV4-3,TRBJ2-5,ASSPLHVGAETQY